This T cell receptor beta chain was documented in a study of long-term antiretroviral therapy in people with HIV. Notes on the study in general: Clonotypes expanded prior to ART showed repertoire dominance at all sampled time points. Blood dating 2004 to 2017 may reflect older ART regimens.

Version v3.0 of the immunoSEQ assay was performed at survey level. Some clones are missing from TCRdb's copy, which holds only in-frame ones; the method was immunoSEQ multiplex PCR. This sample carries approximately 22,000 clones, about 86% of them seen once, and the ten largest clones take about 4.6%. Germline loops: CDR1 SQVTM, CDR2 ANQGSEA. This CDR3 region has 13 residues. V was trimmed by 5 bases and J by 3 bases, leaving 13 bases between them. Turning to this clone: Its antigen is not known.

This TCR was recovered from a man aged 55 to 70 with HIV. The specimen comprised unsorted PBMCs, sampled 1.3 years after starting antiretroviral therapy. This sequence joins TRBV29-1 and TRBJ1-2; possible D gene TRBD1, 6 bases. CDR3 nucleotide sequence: TGCAGCGTTAACGGGGGCGAGGACTATGGCTACACCTTC. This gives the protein CSVNGGEDYGYTF.